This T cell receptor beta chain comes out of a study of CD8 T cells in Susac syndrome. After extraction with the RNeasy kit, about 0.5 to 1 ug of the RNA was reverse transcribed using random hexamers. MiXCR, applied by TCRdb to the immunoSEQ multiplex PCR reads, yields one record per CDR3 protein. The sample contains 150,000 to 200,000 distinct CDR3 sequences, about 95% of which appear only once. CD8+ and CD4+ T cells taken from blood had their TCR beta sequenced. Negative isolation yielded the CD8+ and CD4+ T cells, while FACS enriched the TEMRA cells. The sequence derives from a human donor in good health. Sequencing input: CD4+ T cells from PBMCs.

The CDR3 region has the DNA TGCAGCGTTGAGGCCCAGTACTTC. Encoded protein: CSVEAQYF. J is TRBJ2-5 and V is TRBV29-1; no clear D gene. The CDR3 sequence is 8 residues long. Germline V gene data show CDR1 as SQVTM and CDR2 as ANQGSEA. Trimming took 3 bases from V and 9 from J, leaving 2 bases between them.